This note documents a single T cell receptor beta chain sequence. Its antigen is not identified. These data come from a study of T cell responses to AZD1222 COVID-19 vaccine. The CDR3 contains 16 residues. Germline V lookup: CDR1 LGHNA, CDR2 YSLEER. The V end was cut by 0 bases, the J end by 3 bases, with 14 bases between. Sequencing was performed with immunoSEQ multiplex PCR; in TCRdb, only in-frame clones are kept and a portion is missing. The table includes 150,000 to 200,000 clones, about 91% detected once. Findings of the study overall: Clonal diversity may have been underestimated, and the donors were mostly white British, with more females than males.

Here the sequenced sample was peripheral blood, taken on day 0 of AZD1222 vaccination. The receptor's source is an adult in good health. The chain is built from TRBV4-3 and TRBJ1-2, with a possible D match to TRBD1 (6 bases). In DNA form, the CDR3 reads TGCGCCAGCAGCCAAGACCGGTCAGGGGTTCACTATGGCTACACCTTC. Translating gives CASSQDRSGVHYGYTF.